This entry lists 9 T cell receptor beta chains sequenced from one sample in a study of blood T cells in healthy people across ages (dated by TCRdb to the mid-2010s). The library was obtained by 5' RACE. The sequencing machine was an Illumina HiSeq 2500. A second about 6 to 11 cycle PCR used a sample-barcoded 5' primer and a J-beta primer mix. The raw public reads went through TCRdb reprocessing: fastp at Q25, MiXCR clone calling, in-frame beta chains kept. Each entry merges the rows of one CDR3 protein and shows their most common DNA and genes. For this sample the table gives 1.5 million or so distinct CDR3 sequences, of which under 55% were detected only once. Clones ranked in the top ten supply approximately 4% of the sample. Source material: blood. These receptors originate from a woman aged 18-29 years in good health.

This clonotype was seen a few times. The genes are TRBV6-6 and TRBJ2-7, with 8 bases identical to TRBD1. The junction had 10 bases not matched to a gene; V was cut back by 6 bases and J by 3 bases. Germline V gene lookup returns CDR1 MNHNY and CDR2 SVGAGI (reference sequence). The CDR3 contains 15 residues. CDR3 loop: CASRPPPGQDYEQYF. DNA for the CDR3: TGTGCCAGCAGACCACCTCCGGGACAGGACTACGAGCAGTACTTC.

There are a few counts of this clonotype. The chain employs TRBV4-3 and TRBJ2-5; D tentatively fits TRBD1 or TRBD2 (5 bases each). This CDR3 contains 15 residues. V lost 4 bases and J 5 bases, leaving 17 bases between the germline ends. In germline, CDR1 is LGHNA, CDR2 YSLEER. The CDR3 is CASSPGQGISETQYF. The DNA of the CDR3 is TGCGCCAGCAGCCCGGGGCAGGGAATTTCGGAGACCCAGTACTTC.

This clonotype was picked up a small number of times. J is TRBJ1-4 and V is TRBV6-2 or TRBV6-3; D gene uncertain. Germline CDR1 reads MNHEY; CDR2 reads SVGEGT. The V and J ends lost 8 bases and 8 bases respectively, with 18 bases between them. The CDR3 runs to 14 residues. This chain's CDR3 is CASHEVRRKEKLFF. The DNA of the CDR3 is TGTGCCAGCCATGAGGTACGGCGAAAGGAAAAACTGTTTTTT.

V gene TRBV3-1 combines with J gene TRBJ2-2; D call uncertain. V lost 5 bases, J lost 5 bases, and 9 bases lay in between. The CDR3 extends over 13 amino acids. The germline CDR1 and CDR2 sequences are LGHDT and YNNKEL (reference sequence). CDR3 coding DNA: TGTGCCAGCAGCGCTGGTCCGACCGGGGAGCTGTTTTTT. Its translation: CASSAGPTGELFF.

The rearrangement links TRBV6-2 or TRBV6-3 to TRBJ2-1; D is perhaps TRBD2 (5 bases). CDR1 is MNHEY and CDR2 is SVGEGT in the germline V gene. Trimming took 3 bases from V and 6 from J, leaving 15 bases between them. The CDR3 sequence is 15 residues long. CDR3 amino acids: CASSYVTIGPNEQFF. The CDR3 nucleotides read TGTGCCAGCAGTTATGTGACTATCGGCCCCAATGAGCAGTTCTTC.

The table lists this clonotype with a few counts. J is TRBJ2-1 and V is TRBV20-1; D is undetermined. Germline CDR1 is DFQATT and CDR2 is SNEGSKA (reference sequence). The CDR3 length is 14 residues. The CDR3 DNA reads TGCAGCCGCCTCGACACCTTCTCCTACAATGAGCAGTTCTTC. Protein product: CSRLDTFSYNEQFF.

This rearrangement joins TRBV24-1 to TRBJ2-1; a weak D match, TRBD2 (6 bases). Germline CDR1 is KGHDR and CDR2 is SFDVKD. The CDR3 extends over 15 amino acids. V was clipped by 4 bases and J by 6 bases, with 15 bases between them. Written as DNA, the CDR3 is TGTGCCACCAGTGACTGGACCGGGGAGGTCAATGAGCAGTTCTTC. Translation gives CATSDWTGEVNEQFF.

This clonotype was seen a handful of times. This chain uses TRBV28 with TRBJ2-7; no clear D gene. The CDR3 has 15 amino acids. Germline V lookup: CDR1 MDHEN, CDR2 SYDVKM. V was cut by 3 bases and J by 3 bases, with 15 bases left in between. CDR3 nucleotide sequence: TGTGCCAGCAGTTTCACCCGGACGGAGAACTACGAGCAGTACTTC. Residues: CASSFTRTENYEQYF.

This clonotype turned up a few times. This rearrangement joins TRBV20-1 to TRBJ2-5, with D unclear. V lost 7 bases to trimming and J lost 11 bases, with 20 bases between them. This CDR3 is 12 amino acids long. Germline V gene sequence: CDR1 DFQATT, CDR2 SNEGSKA (reference sequence). CDR3 sequence reads: CSVFLTFNEQYF. Here the CDR3 DNA reads TGCAGTGTTTTCCTAACTTTCAATGAGCAGTACTTC.